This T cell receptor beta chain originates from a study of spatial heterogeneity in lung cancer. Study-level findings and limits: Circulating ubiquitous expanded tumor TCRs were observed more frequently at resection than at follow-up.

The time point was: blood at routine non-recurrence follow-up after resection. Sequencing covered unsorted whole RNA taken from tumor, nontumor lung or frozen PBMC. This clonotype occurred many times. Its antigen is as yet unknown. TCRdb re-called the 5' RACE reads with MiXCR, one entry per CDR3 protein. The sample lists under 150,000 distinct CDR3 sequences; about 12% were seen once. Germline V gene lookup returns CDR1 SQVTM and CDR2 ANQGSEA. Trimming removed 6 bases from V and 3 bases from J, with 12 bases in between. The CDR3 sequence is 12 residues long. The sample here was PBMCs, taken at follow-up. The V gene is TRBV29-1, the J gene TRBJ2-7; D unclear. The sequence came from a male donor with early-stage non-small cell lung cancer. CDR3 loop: CSVRTRYYEQYF. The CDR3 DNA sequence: TGCAGCGTACGTACACGGTACTACGAGCAGTACTTC.